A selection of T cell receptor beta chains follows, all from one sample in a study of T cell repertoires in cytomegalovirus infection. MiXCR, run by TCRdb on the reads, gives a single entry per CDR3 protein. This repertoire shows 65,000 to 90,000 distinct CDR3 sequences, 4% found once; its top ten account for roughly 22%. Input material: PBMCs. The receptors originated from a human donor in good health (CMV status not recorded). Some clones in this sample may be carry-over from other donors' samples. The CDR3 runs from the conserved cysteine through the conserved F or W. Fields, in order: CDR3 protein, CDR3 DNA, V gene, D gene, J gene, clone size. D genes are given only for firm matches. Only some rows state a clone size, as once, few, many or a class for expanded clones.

CASRSRDRGLLPQHF	TGTGCCAGCAGGTCCCGGGACAGGGGGCTTCTGCCCCAGCATTTT	TRBV28	TRBD1	TRBJ1-5	many
CASSGDDVGANGEQYF	TGTGCCAGCAGTGGAGACGACGTGGGAGCGAATGGCGAGCAGTACTTC	TRBV2	-	TRBJ2-7	many
CASRGRTNTEAFF	TGTGCCAGCAGAGGACGGACGAACACTGAAGCTTTCTTT	TRBV12-3/TRBV12-4	-	TRBJ1-1	many
CALISGGLGNEQFF	TGTGCCCTGATTAGCGGGGGTCTGGGCAATGAGCAGTTCTTC	TRBV6-1	TRBD2	TRBJ2-1	many
CASSSPRVAGVNEQCF	TGTGCCAGCAGCTCACCCCGGGTAGCTGGGGTTAATGAGCAGTGCTTC	TRBV7-9	-	TRBJ2-1	-
CASSLGDLTYEQYF	TGTGCCAGCAGCTTAGGGGATCTTACCTACGAGCAGTACTTC	TRBV7-2	-	TRBJ2-7	many
CASSPTSGSGAGELFF	TGTGCCAGCAGTCCCACTAGCGGGAGTGGCGCCGGGGAGCTGTTTTTT	TRBV6-5	TRBD2	TRBJ2-2	many
CASSPRGGEPTDTQYF	TGCGCCAGCAGCCCGAGGGGGGGGGAACCCACAGATACGCAGTATTTT	TRBV4-3	-	TRBJ2-3	many
CASKGSYTF	TGTGCCAGCAAGGGCAGCTACACCTTC	TRBV6-2/TRBV6-3	-	TRBJ1-2	many
CASNLGDGSNQPQHF	TGTGCCAGCAACCTCGGGGACGGGTCCAATCAGCCCCAGCATTTT	TRBV7-2	-	TRBJ1-5	few
CASSFTGPANF	TGTGCCAGCAGCTTCACAGGCCCGGCCAACTTC	TRBV7-2	-	TRBJ1-2	many
CASSLAGVGNQPQHF	TGTGCCAGCAGCTTGGCCGGAGTTGGCAATCAGCCCCAGCATTTT	TRBV7-2	-	TRBJ1-5	many
CASSPQGQQNSPLHF	TGTGCCAGCAGCCCACAAGGACAGCAGAATTCACCCCTCCACTTT	TRBV7-2	-	TRBJ1-6	many
CASMAARAFRQGAKGEAFF	TGTGCCAGTATGGCAGCGCGAGCATTTCGACAGGGGGCGAAGGGTGAAGCTTTCTTT	TRBV19	TRBD1	TRBJ1-1	many
CASSSVGGAYNEQFF	TGCGCCAGCAGTTCGGTCGGGGGTGCCTACAATGAGCAGTTCTTC	TRBV5-1	-	TRBJ2-1	many
CASSWTVTGELFF	TGTGCCAGCAGCTGGACAGTTACCGGGGAGCTGTTTTTT	TRBV6-2/TRBV6-3	-	TRBJ2-2	many
CASSLGRGAFF	TGTGCCAGCAGTTTGGGGAGGGGAGCTTTCTTT	TRBV28	-	TRBJ1-1	many
CASQSREIQYF	TGTGCCAGCCAGTCCCGGGAGATTCAGTACTTC	TRBV28	-	TRBJ2-4	-
CASSFLQGLVETQYF	TGTGCCAGCAGCTTCCTACAGGGACTGGTAGAGACCCAGTACTTC	TRBV7-9	-	TRBJ2-5	many
CASSSAPNTEAFF	TGTGCCAGCAGCTCCGCCCCGAACACTGAAGCTTTCTTT	TRBV7-2	-	TRBJ1-1	many
CASSSYSYEQYF	TGTGCCAGCAGCTCCTACTCCTACGAGCAGTACTTC	TRBV7-2	-	TRBJ2-7	many
CASSLVHGRGEQFF	TGTGCCAGCAGCTTAGTACACGGGCGGGGAGAGCAGTTCTTC	TRBV7-8	-	TRBJ2-1	many
CASSSGTSGADTQYF	TGTGCCAGCAGCTCTGGGACTAGCGGGGCAGATACGCAGTATTTT	TRBV7-2	TRBD2	TRBJ2-3	many
CVSSPAVETQYF	TGTGTCAGCAGCCCAGCAGTGGAGACCCAGTACTTC	TRBV7-2	-	TRBJ2-5	many
CASSLSESGNTIYF	TGTGCCAGCAGCTTATCGGAGAGCGGAAACACCATATATTTT	TRBV7-2	-	TRBJ1-3	many
CASSPPRGNYNEQFF	TGTGCCAGCAGTCCGCCGCGGGGAAACTACAATGAGCAGTTCTTC	TRBV28	-	TRBJ2-1	many
CASSLAGGGSTQYF	TGTGCCAGCAGCTTAGCGGGCGGGGGGTCGACGCAGTATTTT	TRBV7-6	TRBD2	TRBJ2-3	many
CASSLSRVVSYNEQFF	TGTGCCAGCAGCCTAAGCCGGGTAGTGTCCTACAATGAGCAGTTCTTC	TRBV5-4	-	TRBJ2-1	many
CASSQDAALGLPSYEQYF	TGTGCCAGCAGCCAAGATGCTGCTTTGGGACTCCCGTCCTACGAGCAGTACTTC	TRBV4-2	-	TRBJ2-7	many
CASSPGGTSETQYF	TGTGCCAGCAGCCCAGGAGGGACGTCAGAGACCCAGTACTTC	TRBV7-2	-	TRBJ2-5	many
CASSPKADYSSYEQYF	TGTGCCAGCAGCCCGAAAGCGGACTATTCTTCCTACGAGCAGTACTTC	TRBV7-8	-	TRBJ2-7	many
CASSSAGGDVGGYGYTF	TGTGCCAGCAGCTCCGCGGGGGGCGACGTAGGCGGCTATGGCTACACCTTC	TRBV11-3	-	TRBJ1-2	many
CASSSPAGTQYF	TGTGCCAGCAGCTCCCCTGCGGGGACCCAGTACTTC	TRBV11-1	-	TRBJ2-5	many
CASSSVSYEQYF	TGTGCCAGCAGCTCCGTCTCCTACGAGCAGTACTTC	TRBV7-8	-	TRBJ2-7	-
CASSYQRGEQFF	TGTGCCAGCAGTTACCAGCGGGGTGAGCAGTTCTTC	TRBV6-2/TRBV6-3	TRBD2	TRBJ2-1	many
CASSPSSEKLFF	TGTGCCAGCTCACCAAGTTCTGAAAAACTGTTTTTT	TRBV18	-	TRBJ1-4	many
CASSSLGTSSLQYF	TGTGCCAGCAGCTCCCTGGGTACTAGTTCGTTGCAGTACTTC	TRBV7-9	-	TRBJ2-7	many
CSAKEPSGWGNEQYF	TGCAGTGCTAAAGAACCAAGCGGATGGGGGAACGAGCAGTACTTC	TRBV20-1	-	TRBJ2-7	many
CASSLVPGQGFEQYF	TGTGCCAGCAGCTTAGTCCCGGGACAGGGCTTCGAGCAGTACTTC	TRBV7-9	TRBD1	TRBJ2-7	many
CASTFPGGSYTF	TGTGCCAGCACTTTTCCCGGGGGGAGCTACACCTTC	TRBV28	-	TRBJ1-2	many
CASSQERGGYNEQFF	TGCGCCAGCAGCCAAGAGCGGGGGGGTTACAATGAGCAGTTCTTC	TRBV4-3	TRBD2	TRBJ2-1	many
CASRQGDKNTEAFF	TGTGCCAGCAGACAGGGGGACAAGAACACTGAAGCTTTCTTT	TRBV7-2	TRBD1	TRBJ1-1	many
CASSSEGGEQYF	TGTGCCAGCAGCTCCGAGGGGGGCGAGCAGTACTTC	TRBV7-9	-	TRBJ2-7	many
CASSFGEADTQYF	TGTGCCAGCAGCTTCGGGGAGGCAGATACGCAGTATTTT	TRBV7-3	-	TRBJ2-3	many